These T cell receptor beta chains were read from a single sample in a study of cytomegalovirus exposure and HLA in healthy donors. Sequenced by immunoSEQ multiplex PCR; TCRdb stores in-frame clones only, minus some. The table records 80,000 to 100,000 clones, roughly 76% of them present only once. The specimen was PBMCs. The receptors stem from a man aged 50 to 59 in good health and CMV-seronegative. Each CDR3 is given with its conserved first and last residue. Rows may omit the clone size; those that give it use once, few, many or a size class.

V	J	size	CDR3
TRBV19	TRBJ2-5	-	CASSAQGFFETQYF
TRBV28	TRBJ2-3	-	CASSPSTGRRKYF
TRBV11-3	TRBJ2-3	-	CASSPHRGTSGDTDTQYF
TRBV18	TRBJ1-1	once	CASSPGTGKGVNTEAFF
TRBV10-3	TRBJ2-1	-	CAISEEDRTNNEQFF
TRBV15	TRBJ2-7	-	CATAPRMFAGSYEQYF
TRBV6-5	TRBJ2-7	-	CASSYSLAAAYEQYF
TRBV21-1	TRBJ2-1	-	CASSKAGGQWRQDASYNEQFF
TRBV27	TRBJ1-2	once	CASSLSGSWGQGVNYGYTF
TRBV18	TRBJ2-5	few	CASSSGERSQETQYF
TRBV6-1	TRBJ2-7	-	CASTGTGLHEQYF
TRBV10-3	TRBJ2-7	few	CAISESSGPYEQYF
TRBV28	TRBJ1-2	-	CASSLGRQLYGYTF
TRBV6-5	TRBJ1-1	-	CASSYGAGSIGTEAFF
TRBV2	TRBJ1-1	once	CASTLAGPLNTEAFF
TRBV6-1	TRBJ2-1	-	CASSAGRGIGEQFF
TRBV11-2	TRBJ2-3	-	CASSRGLARTDTQYF
TRBV7-9	TRBJ2-1	-	CASSPGTGESEQFF
TRBV28	TRBJ2-7	-	CASSVRGLSSYEQYF
TRBV7-2	TRBJ1-4	few	CASSLDGATNEKLFF
TRBV4-1	TRBJ2-3	-	CASSQDYGTLTDTQYF
TRBV6-1	TRBJ1-4	few	CASSQGPYRVDEKLFF